These T cell receptor beta chains were read from a single sample in a study of technical replicates of blood from a few donors. Assay: immunoSEQ multiplex PCR; the TCRdb copy retains only in-frame clones and omits some. The sample lists 75,000 to 95,000 clones; over 80% were seen once. The sequenced material came from T cells isolated from PBMCs. Every receptor here comes from a human donor in good health. Both conserved end residues are part of each CDR3. The D gene is left open where the match is weak. Size is stated for part of the rows, as once, few or many counts, or as a class when the clone is expanded.

d_gene: -; abundance: once; v_gene: TRBV10-3; j_gene: TRBJ2-7; CDR3aa: CATRVGAAYEQYF; CDR3nt: TGTGCCACCCGAGTAGGGGCGGCCTACGAGCAGTACTTC
d_gene: TRBD1; abundance: -; v_gene: TRBV10-1; j_gene: TRBJ1-2; CDR3aa: CASSKLRSGQIFYGYTF; CDR3nt: TGCGCCAGCAGTAAGTTGAGGTCGGGACAGATATTTTATGGCTACACCTTC
d_gene: -; abundance: -; v_gene: TRBV2; j_gene: TRBJ2-7; CDR3aa: CASSVQSYEQYF; CDR3nt: TGTGCCAGCAGTGTCCAATCCTACGAGCAGTACTTC
d_gene: TRBD2; abundance: -; v_gene: TRBV10-3; j_gene: TRBJ2-1; CDR3aa: CATETGTSTNDEQFF; CDR3nt: TGTGCCACCGAGACCGGGACTAGCACGAACGATGAGCAGTTCTTC
d_gene: -; abundance: few; v_gene: TRBV29-1; j_gene: TRBJ1-1; CDR3aa: CSVCRESNTEAFF; CDR3nt: TGCAGCGTGTGCAGGGAATCGAACACTGAAGCTTTCTTT
d_gene: TRBD1; abundance: -; v_gene: TRBV25-1; j_gene: TRBJ1-3; CDR3aa: CASRQGYSSGNTIYF; CDR3nt: TGTGCCAGCAGACAGGGGTATTCCTCTGGAAACACCATATATTTT
d_gene: -; abundance: -; v_gene: TRBV10-3; j_gene: TRBJ2-7; CDR3aa: CAISMGPAGWGEQYF; CDR3nt: TGTGCCATTTCTATGGGGCCAGCGGGTTGGGGCGAGCAGTACTTC
d_gene: -; abundance: -; v_gene: TRBV7-2; j_gene: TRBJ2-7; CDR3aa: CASSFQASQYEQYF; CDR3nt: TGTGCCAGCAGCTTCCAGGCGTCCCAGTACGAGCAGTACTTC
d_gene: -; abundance: -; v_gene: TRBV5-1; j_gene: TRBJ2-1; CDR3aa: CASSLASVSENEQFF; CDR3nt: TGCGCCAGCAGCTTGGCCAGCGTATCAGAGAATGAGCAGTTCTTC
d_gene: -; abundance: -; v_gene: TRBV19; j_gene: TRBJ1-2; CDR3aa: CASSQLTVNYGYTF; CDR3nt: TGTGCCAGTAGTCAACTCACCGTTAACTATGGCTACACCTTC
d_gene: -; abundance: -; v_gene: TRBV29-1; j_gene: TRBJ1-1; CDR3aa: CSVEDWARQNTEAFF; CDR3nt: TGCAGCGTTGAAGATTGGGCCCGACAGAACACTGAAGCTTTCTTT
d_gene: -; abundance: -; v_gene: TRBV21-1; j_gene: TRBJ1-2; CDR3aa: CASSKASIIYGYTF; CDR3nt: TGTGCCAGCAGCAAAGCGAGCATAATCTATGGCTACACCTTC
d_gene: -; abundance: -; v_gene: TRBV5-6; j_gene: TRBJ1-2; CDR3aa: CASSAGTLYGYTF; CDR3nt: TGTGCCAGCAGCGCCGGGACACTCTATGGCTACACCTTC
d_gene: -; abundance: -; v_gene: TRBV11-3; j_gene: TRBJ2-6; CDR3aa: CASSLEGLRGHLSGANVLTF; CDR3nt: TGTGCCAGCAGCTTAGAAGGGCTTCGTGGACACCTATCTGGGGCCAACGTCCTGACTTTC
d_gene: -; abundance: -; v_gene: TRBV20-1; j_gene: TRBJ2-3; CDR3aa: CSARTGTVQYF; CDR3nt: TGCAGTGCTAGGACAGGCACCGTGCAGTATTTT
d_gene: -; abundance: -; v_gene: TRBV14; j_gene: TRBJ1-1; CDR3aa: CASSQHLGRTEAFF; CDR3nt: TGTGCCAGCAGCCAGCATTTGGGCCGCACTGAAGCTTTCTTT
d_gene: TRBD2; abundance: -; v_gene: TRBV6-1; j_gene: TRBJ2-3; CDR3aa: CASSEIIAGISTDTQYF; CDR3nt: TGTGCCAGCAGTGAAATAATAGCGGGAATAAGCACAGATACGCAGTATTTT
d_gene: -; abundance: -; v_gene: TRBV13; j_gene: TRBJ2-7; CDR3aa: CASSLWDTSYEQYF; CDR3nt: TGTGCCAGCAGCTTATGGGACACCTCCTACGAGCAGTACTTC
d_gene: -; abundance: -; v_gene: TRBV19; j_gene: TRBJ2-1; CDR3aa: CASRPRGYNEQFF; CDR3nt: TGTGCCAGTAGGCCCCGGGGCTACAATGAGCAGTTCTTC
d_gene: TRBD2; abundance: -; v_gene: TRBV5-1; j_gene: TRBJ2-1; CDR3aa: CASSFSGSSSYNEQFF; CDR3nt: TGCGCCAGCAGCTTTAGCGGGAGTAGCTCCTACAATGAGCAGTTCTTC
d_gene: -; abundance: few; v_gene: TRBV2; j_gene: TRBJ1-1; CDR3aa: CASYFISRDTEAFF; CDR3nt: TGTGCCAGCTACTTCATTAGCAGGGATACTGAAGCTTTCTTT
d_gene: -; abundance: -; v_gene: TRBV4-1; j_gene: TRBJ1-3; CDR3aa: CASSQDSLALRGGNTIYF; CDR3nt: TGCGCCAGCAGCCAAGATTCGCTAGCCCTCCGGGGGGGAAACACCATATATTTT
d_gene: -; abundance: -; v_gene: TRBV9; j_gene: TRBJ2-7; CDR3aa: CASSPSTGDSYEQYF; CDR3nt: TGTGCCAGCAGCCCCAGTACGGGGGACTCCTACGAGCAGTACTTC
d_gene: -; abundance: -; v_gene: TRBV5-1; j_gene: TRBJ2-7; CDR3aa: CASSLPESYEQYF; CDR3nt: TGCGCCAGCAGCTTGCCCGAGTCGTACGAGCAGTACTTC
d_gene: TRBD1; abundance: once; v_gene: TRBV25-1; j_gene: TRBJ2-5; CDR3aa: CASNGQGRETQYF; CDR3nt: TGTGCCAGCAATGGACAGGGTCGAGAGACCCAGTACTTC
d_gene: TRBD2; abundance: -; v_gene: TRBV9; j_gene: TRBJ2-5; CDR3aa: CASSVGGAETQYF; CDR3nt: TGTGCCAGCAGCGTCGGGGGGGCAGAGACCCAGTACTTC
d_gene: TRBD1; abundance: -; v_gene: TRBV27; j_gene: TRBJ1-4; CDR3aa: CASSTLRQGNEKLFF; CDR3nt: TGTGCCAGCAGCACCCTTCGACAGGGTAATGAAAAACTGTTTTTT
d_gene: TRBD1; abundance: once; v_gene: TRBV7-9; j_gene: TRBJ1-4; CDR3aa: CASSFGTGTEKLFF; CDR3nt: TGTGCCAGCAGCTTCGGGACAGGGACTGAAAAACTGTTTTTT
d_gene: -; abundance: -; v_gene: TRBV7-2; j_gene: TRBJ2-3; CDR3aa: CASSLGRSTDTQYF; CDR3nt: TGTGCCAGCAGCTTGGGCAGGAGCACAGATACGCAGTATTTT
d_gene: -; abundance: -; v_gene: TRBV9; j_gene: TRBJ1-2; CDR3aa: CASSVVGEGGGYGYTF; CDR3nt: TGTGCCAGCAGCGTTGTTGGGGAGGGAGGTGGGTATGGCTACACCTTC
d_gene: TRBD2; abundance: once; v_gene: TRBV6-5; j_gene: TRBJ2-7; CDR3aa: CASSYAGGRDEQYF; CDR3nt: TGTGCCAGCAGTTATGCGGGAGGGCGAGACGAGCAGTACTTC
d_gene: -; abundance: -; v_gene: TRBV14; j_gene: TRBJ2-2; CDR3aa: CASSQDYWTARGTGELFF; CDR3nt: TGTGCCAGCAGCCAAGATTATTGGACGGCCCGGGGGACCGGGGAGCTGTTTTTT
d_gene: TRBD2; abundance: -; v_gene: TRBV19; j_gene: TRBJ2-1; CDR3aa: CASSLGASGPSYNEQFF; CDR3nt: TGTGCCAGTAGTCTCGGCGCTAGCGGGCCATCCTACAATGAGCAGTTCTTC
d_gene: -; abundance: -; v_gene: TRBV6-5; j_gene: TRBJ2-1; CDR3aa: CASSYDSYNEQFF; CDR3nt: TGTGCCAGCAGTTACGATTCCTATAATGAGCAGTTCTTC
d_gene: TRBD1; abundance: -; v_gene: TRBV19; j_gene: TRBJ1-5; CDR3aa: CASSTGQGYSNQPQHF; CDR3nt: TGTGCCAGTAGTACCGGACAGGGGTATAGCAATCAGCCCCAGCATTTT